This T cell receptor beta chain was sequenced for a study of PD-1 blockade in classical Hodgkin lymphoma. Study-level findings and limits: CD4+ TCR diversity rose significantly by C4D1, and CD8+ TCR diversity did not.

This clone was counted only a few times. The antigen is undetermined. Time point noted: cycle 4 day 1 (C4D1), after around six weeks of nivolumab. Relapse after autologous stem cell transplantation occurred in every patient, and brentuximab vedotin exposure varied. After thawing, PBMCs were subjected to magnetic negative selection to isolate CD8+ T cells. Profiling relied on immunoSEQ multiplex PCR, and the TCRdb table lists in-frame clones only, not all of them. The sample lists 6,000 to 8,000 clones, 77% occurring once. The V gene's germline CDR1 is SGHVS and CDR2 FQNEAQ. The CDR3 consists of 14 residues. Trimming pared 1 base from V and 5 bases from J, leaving 9 bases between.

This clonotype originated in a human donor with classical Hodgkin lymphoma. The input for sequencing was CD8+ T cells from blood, taken before the fourth cycle of nivolumab. The genes are TRBV7-8 and TRBJ1-5, with unresolved D. The CDR3: CASSLEASYQPQHF. In DNA form, the CDR3 reads TGTGCCAGCAGCTTAGAAGCGTCTTATCAGCCCCAGCATTTT.